The present TCR beta chain was sequenced within a study of shared T cell receptors in the human thymus. The assay was immunoSEQ multiplex PCR, and TCRdb's table has in-frame clones only and misses some. The repertoire holds over 650,000 clones, about 87% seen once, with roughly 0.0089% in the top ten. This CDR3 comprises 15 residues. V dropped 1 base and J dropped 0 bases, with 9 bases sitting between them. Germline V gives CDR1 MGHRA, CDR2 YSYEKL. The same specimen was also included in a second study, on human thymus T cells.

The sample was thymocytes. The chain carries TRBV4-1 and TRBJ2-5, with a weak D call TRBD1 (6 bases). This receptor was identified in a boy less than two years old with a congenital heart defect. The CDR3 DNA reads TGCGCCAGCAGCCAAGTTAGGACAGACCAAGAGACCCAGTACTTC. Protein: CASSQVRTDQETQYF.